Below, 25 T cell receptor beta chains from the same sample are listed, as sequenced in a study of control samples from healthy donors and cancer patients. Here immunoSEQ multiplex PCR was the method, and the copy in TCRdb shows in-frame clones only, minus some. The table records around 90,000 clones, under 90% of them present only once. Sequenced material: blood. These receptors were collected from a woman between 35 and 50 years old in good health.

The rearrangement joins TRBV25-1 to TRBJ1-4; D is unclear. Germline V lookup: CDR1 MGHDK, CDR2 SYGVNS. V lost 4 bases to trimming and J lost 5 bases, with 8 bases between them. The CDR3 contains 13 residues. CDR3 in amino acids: CASSARRNEKLFF. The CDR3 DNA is TGTGCCAGCAGTGCCAGGCGGAATGAAAAACTGTTTTTT.

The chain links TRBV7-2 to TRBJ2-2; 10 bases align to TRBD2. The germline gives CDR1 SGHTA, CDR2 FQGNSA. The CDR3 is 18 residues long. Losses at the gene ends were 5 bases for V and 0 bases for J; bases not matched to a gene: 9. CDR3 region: CASSLRGAGGTNTGELFF. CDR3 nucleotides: TGTGCCAGCAGCCTCCGGGGAGCGGGGGGGACGAACACCGGGGAGCTGTTTTTT.

The CDR3 DNA follows: TGCGCCAGCAGCCTAAGCGGGGACTATGGCTACACCTTC. Protein product: CASSLSGDYGYTF. The chain combines TRBV10-1 with TRBJ1-2; D call uncertain. The germline V and J ends were trimmed by 6 bases and 3 bases, with 11 bases remaining between them. The CDR3 runs 13 residues. Germline values: CDR1 WNHNN, CDR2 SYGVQD (reference sequence).

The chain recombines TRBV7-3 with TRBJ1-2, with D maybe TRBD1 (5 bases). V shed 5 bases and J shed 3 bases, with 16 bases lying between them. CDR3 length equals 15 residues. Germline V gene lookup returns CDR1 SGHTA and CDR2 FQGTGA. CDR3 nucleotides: TGTGCCAGCAGCCCCCAGGGCCCCAGGGACTATGGCTACACCTTC. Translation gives CASSPQGPRDYGYTF.

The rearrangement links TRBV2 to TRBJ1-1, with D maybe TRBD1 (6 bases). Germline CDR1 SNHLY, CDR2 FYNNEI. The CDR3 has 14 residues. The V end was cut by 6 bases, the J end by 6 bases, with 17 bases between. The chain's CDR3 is CASRLQGKSPEAFF. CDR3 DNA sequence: TGTGCCAGCAGGCTACAGGGAAAGTCGCCTGAAGCTTTCTTT.

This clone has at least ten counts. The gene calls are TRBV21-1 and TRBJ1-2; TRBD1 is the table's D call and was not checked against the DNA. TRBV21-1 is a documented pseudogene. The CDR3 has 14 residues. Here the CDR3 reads CASSNPDREEGYTF. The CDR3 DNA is TGTGCCAGCAGCAATCCGGACAGGGAGGAAGGCTACACCTTC.

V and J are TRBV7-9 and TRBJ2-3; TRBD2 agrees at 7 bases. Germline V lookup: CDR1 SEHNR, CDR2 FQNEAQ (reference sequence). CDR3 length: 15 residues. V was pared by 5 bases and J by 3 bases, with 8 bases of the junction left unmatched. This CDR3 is CASSPGTGGTDTQYF. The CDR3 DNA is TGTGCCAGCAGCCCCGGGACGGGGGGTACAGATACGCAGTATTTT.

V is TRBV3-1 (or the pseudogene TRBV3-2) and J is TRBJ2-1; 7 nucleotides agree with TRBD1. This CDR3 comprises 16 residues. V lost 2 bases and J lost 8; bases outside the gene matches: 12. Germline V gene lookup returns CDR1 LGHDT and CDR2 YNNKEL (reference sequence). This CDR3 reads CASSQFWNQGVDEQFF. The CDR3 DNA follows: TGTGCCAGCAGCCAATTCTGGAACCAGGGGGTTGATGAGCAGTTCTTC.

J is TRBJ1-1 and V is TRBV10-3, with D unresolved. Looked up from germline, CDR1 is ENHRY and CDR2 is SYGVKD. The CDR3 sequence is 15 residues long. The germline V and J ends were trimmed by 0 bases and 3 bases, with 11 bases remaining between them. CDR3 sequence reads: CAISESIDGDTEAFF. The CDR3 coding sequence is TGTGCCATCAGTGAGTCGATCGACGGGGACACTGAAGCTTTCTTT.

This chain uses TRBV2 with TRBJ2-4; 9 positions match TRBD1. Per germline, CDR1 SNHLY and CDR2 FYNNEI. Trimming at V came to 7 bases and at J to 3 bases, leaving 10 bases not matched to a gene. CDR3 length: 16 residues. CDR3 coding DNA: TGTGCCAGCACCCTCGGGACAGGGAAGGACAAAAACATTCAGTACTTC. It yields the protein CASTLGTGKDKNIQYF.

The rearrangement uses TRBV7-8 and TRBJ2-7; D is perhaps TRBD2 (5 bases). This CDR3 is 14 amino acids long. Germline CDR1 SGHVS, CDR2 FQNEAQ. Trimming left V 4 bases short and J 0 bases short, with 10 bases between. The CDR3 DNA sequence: TGTGCCAGCAGCTCCCGGACTGGCTCCTACGAGCAGTACTTC. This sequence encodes CASSSRTGSYEQYF.

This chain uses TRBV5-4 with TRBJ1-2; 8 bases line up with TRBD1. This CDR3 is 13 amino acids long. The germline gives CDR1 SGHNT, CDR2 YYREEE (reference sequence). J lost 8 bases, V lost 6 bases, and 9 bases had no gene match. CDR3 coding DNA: TGTGCCAGCAATTCTGGACAGGGCGGCGGCTACACCTTC. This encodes CASNSGQGGGYTF.

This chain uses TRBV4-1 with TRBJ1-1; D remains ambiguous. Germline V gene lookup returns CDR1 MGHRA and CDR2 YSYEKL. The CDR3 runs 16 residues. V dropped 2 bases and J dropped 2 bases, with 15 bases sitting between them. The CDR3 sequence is CASSQTPSHLNTEAFF. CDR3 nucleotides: TGCGCCAGCAGCCAAACCCCGTCTCACCTTAACACTGAAGCTTTCTTT.

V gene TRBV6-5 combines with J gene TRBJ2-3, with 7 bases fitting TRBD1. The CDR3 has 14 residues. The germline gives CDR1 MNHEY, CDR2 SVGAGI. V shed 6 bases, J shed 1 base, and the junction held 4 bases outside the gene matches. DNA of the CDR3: TGTGCCAGCAGCGGGGACAGAGGCACAGATACGCAGTATTTT. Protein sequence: CASSGDRGTDTQYF.

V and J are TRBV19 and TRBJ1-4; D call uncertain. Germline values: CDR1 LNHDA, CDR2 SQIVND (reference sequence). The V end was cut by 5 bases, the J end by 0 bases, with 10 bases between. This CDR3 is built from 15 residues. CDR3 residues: CASSLTDATNEKLFF. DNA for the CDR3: TGTGCCAGTAGTCTTACGGACGCAACTAATGAAAAACTGTTTTTT.

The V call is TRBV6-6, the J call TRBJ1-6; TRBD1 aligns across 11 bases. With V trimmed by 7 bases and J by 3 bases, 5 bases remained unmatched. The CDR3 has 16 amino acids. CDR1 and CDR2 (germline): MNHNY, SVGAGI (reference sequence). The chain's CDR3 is CASIADRGLYNSPLHF. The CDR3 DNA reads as TGTGCCAGCATCGCGGACAGGGGGCTCTATAATTCACCCCTCCACTTT.

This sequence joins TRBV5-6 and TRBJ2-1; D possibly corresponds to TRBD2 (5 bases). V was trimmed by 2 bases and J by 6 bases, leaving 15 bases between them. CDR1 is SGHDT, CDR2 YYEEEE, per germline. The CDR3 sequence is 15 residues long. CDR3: CASSFRGLAGNEQFF. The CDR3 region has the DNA TGTGCCAGCAGCTTCCGGGGTCTAGCCGGCAATGAGCAGTTCTTC.

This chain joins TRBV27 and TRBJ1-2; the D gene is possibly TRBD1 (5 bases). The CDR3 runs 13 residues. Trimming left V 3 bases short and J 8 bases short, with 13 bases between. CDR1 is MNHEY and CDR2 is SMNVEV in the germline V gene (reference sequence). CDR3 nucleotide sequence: TGTGCCAGCAGTTTCCGGGACGCCACGGGCTACACCTTC. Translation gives CASSFRDATGYTF.

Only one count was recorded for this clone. The chain's CDR3 is CASSPTAVDGYTF. The CDR3 DNA is TGTGCCAGCTCACCGACCGCGGTGGATGGCTACACCTTC. The J gene is TRBJ1-2, the V gene TRBV18; D is unclear. This CDR3 contains 13 residues. Trimming took off 3 bases at V and 6 bases at J, with 11 bases between the two ends. Looked up from germline, CDR1 is KGHSH and CDR2 is LQKENI. Filled out from reference TRBV18 and TRBJ1-2, the complete variable domain reads NAGVMQNPRHLVRRRGQEARLRCSPMKGHSHVYWYRQLPEEGLKFMVYLQKENIIDESGMPKERFSAEFPKEGPSILRIQQVVRGDSAAYFCASSPTAVDGYTFGSGTRLTVV.

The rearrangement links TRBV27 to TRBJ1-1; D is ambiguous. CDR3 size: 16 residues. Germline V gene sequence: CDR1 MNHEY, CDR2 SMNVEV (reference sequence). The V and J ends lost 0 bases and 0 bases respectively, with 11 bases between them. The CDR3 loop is CASSLSYVRLNTEAFF. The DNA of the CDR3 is TGTGCCAGCAGTTTATCCTACGTTAGGTTGAACACTGAAGCTTTCTTT.

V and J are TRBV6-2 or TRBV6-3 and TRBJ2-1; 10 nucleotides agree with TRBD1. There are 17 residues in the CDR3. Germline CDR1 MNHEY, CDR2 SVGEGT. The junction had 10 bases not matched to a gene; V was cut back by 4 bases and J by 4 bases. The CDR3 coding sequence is TGTGCCAGCAGTTCGACCCGGACAGGGGGGAATTACAATGAGCAGTTCTTC. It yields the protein CASSSTRTGGNYNEQFF.

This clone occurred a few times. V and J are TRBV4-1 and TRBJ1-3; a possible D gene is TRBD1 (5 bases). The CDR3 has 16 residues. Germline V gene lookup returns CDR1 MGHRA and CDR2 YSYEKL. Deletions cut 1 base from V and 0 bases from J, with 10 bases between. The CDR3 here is CASSQATGSSGNTIYF. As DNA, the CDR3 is TGCGCCAGCAGCCAAGCAACAGGCAGCTCTGGAAACACCATATATTTT.

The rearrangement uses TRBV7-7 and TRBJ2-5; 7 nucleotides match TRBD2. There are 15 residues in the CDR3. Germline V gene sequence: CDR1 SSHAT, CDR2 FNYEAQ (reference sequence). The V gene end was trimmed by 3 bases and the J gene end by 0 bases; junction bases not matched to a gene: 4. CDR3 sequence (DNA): TGTGCCAGCAGCTTGCAGGGAGGGGACCAAGAGACCCAGTACTTC. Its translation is CASSLQGGDQETQYF.

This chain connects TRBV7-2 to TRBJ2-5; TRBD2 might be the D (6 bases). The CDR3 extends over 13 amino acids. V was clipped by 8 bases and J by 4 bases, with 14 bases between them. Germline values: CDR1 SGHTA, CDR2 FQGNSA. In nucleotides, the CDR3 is TGTGCCAGCCGGGCTGGGGGAGGAGAGACCCAGTACTTC. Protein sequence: CASRAGGGETQYF.

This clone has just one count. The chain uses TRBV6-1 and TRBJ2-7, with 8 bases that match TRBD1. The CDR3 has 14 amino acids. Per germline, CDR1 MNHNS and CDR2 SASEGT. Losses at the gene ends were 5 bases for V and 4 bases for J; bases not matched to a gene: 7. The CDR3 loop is CASSYSDREYEQYF. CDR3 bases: TGTGCCAGCAGTTATTCGGACAGGGAGTACGAGCAGTACTTC.